Given below is one TCR beta chain in context. Its antigen is currently unknown. TCRdb's copy holds only in-frame clones and misses some; the assay was immunoSEQ multiplex PCR. The sample lists about 5,900 clones; roughly 90% were seen once. The data originate from a study of STAT3 mutations in large granular lymphocyte leukemia. Study-level background: Immunosuppressive therapy was given to more than half of T-LGLL patients.

The study's findings and limits: Every T-cell large granular lymphocyte leukemia patient had at least one immunodominant TCR beta clonotype.

V was shortened by 0 bases and J by 4 bases, with 10 bases between the two germline ends. CDR3 length: 14 residues. CDR1 is SGHRS and CDR2 is YFSETQ in the germline V gene. This clonotype was sampled from a human donor with T large granular lymphocyte leukemia. Some clones in this sample may be carry-over from other donors' samples. Source material: PBMCs. The gene calls are TRBV5-1 and TRBJ1-2; D not certain. Here the CDR3 DNA reads TGCGCCAGCAGCTTGGACGGCAGCCTCTATGGCTACACCTTC. This encodes CASSLDGSLYGYTF.